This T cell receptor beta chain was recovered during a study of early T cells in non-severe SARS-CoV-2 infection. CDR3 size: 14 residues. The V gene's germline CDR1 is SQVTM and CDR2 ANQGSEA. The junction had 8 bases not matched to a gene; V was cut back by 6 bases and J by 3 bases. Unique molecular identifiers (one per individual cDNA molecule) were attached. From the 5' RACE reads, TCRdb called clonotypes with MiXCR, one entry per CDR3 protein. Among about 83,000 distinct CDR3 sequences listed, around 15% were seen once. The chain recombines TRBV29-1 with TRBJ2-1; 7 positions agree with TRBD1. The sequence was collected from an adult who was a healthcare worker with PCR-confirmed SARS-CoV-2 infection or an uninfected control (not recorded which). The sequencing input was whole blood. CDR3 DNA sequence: TGCAGCGTAGGACCAGGGGGATTCTACAATGAGCAGTTCTTC. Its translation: CSVGPGGFYNEQFF.